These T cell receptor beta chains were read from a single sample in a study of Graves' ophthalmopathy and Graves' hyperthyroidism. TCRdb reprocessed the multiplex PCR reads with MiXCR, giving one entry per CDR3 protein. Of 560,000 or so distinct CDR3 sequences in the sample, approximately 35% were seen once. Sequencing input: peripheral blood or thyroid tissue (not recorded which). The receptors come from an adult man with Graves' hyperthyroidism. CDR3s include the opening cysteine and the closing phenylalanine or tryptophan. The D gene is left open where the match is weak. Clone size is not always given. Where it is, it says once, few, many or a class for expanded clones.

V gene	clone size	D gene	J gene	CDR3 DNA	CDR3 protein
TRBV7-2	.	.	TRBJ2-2	TGTGCCAGCAACCCTGACTCAAATTCGCCCTGCCTGGGGCTGTTTTTT	CASNPDSNSPCLGLFF
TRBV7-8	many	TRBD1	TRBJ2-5	TGTGCCAGCAGCCGGAACAGGGGGCCGGCGGAGACCCAGTACTTC	CASSRNRGPAETQYF
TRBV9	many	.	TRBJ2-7	TGTGCCAGCGCCGAACAACAGGGAAAGGAGCAGTACTTC	CASAEQQGKEQYF
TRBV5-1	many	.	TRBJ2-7	TGCGCCAGCAGCTTGGGTATAGGGAGCGACGAGCAGTACTTC	CASSLGIGSDEQYF
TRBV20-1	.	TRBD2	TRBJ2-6	TGCAGTGCTAGATCGACTAGCGGGTTTGAGGCCAACGTCCTGACTTTC	CSARSTSGFEANVLTF
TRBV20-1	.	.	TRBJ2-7	TGCAGTGCTAGAGTGGGACCATCCTACGAGCAGTACTTC	CSARVGPSYEQYF
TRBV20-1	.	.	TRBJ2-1	TGCAGTGCGCGCAAGGGTCAAAATGAGCAGTTCTTC	CSARKGQNEQFF
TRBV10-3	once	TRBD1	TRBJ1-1	TGTGCCACCAGTGCTCGGGGACAGGGGGTCGACACTGAAGCTTTCTTT	CATSARGQGVDTEAFF
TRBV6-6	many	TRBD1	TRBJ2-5	TGTGCCAGCAGTTCGGACCGGGACAGAGTTTTGGGGACCCAGTACTTC	CASSSDRDRVLGTQYF
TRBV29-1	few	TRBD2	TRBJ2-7	TGCAGCGTTGCCCTAGCGGGGGCGGTGGATGAGCAGTACTTC	CSVALAGAVDEQYF
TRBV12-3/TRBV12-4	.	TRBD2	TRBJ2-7	TGTGCCAGCAGTTTCGCTAGCGGGGGGACCTACGAGCAGTACTTC	CASSFASGGTYEQYF
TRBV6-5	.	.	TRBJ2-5	TGTGCCAGCAAGAGGTCTCCGGAGACCCAGTACTTC	CASKRSPETQYF
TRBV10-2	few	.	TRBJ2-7	TGCGCCAGCACCTGGGACGACTCCTACGAGCAGTACTTC	CASTWDDSYEQYF
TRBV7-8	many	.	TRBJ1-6	TGTGCCAGCAGCTTAACTTCCCCCGGACCCCTCCACTTT	CASSLTSPGPLHF
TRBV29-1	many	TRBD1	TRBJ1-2	TGCAGCGTTGACCCTCGGACAGGGGCCCTGAGGGGCTACACCTTC	CSVDPRTGALRGYTF
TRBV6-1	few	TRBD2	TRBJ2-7	TGTGCCAGCAGTAAAGCGGGAAGAGGGAACGAGCAGTACTTC	CASSKAGRGNEQYF
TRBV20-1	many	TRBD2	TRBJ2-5	TGCAGTGTACGGCTAGCGGGACCAGAGACCCAGTACTTC	CSVRLAGPETQYF
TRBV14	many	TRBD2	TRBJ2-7	TGTGCCAGCAGCCTCTACCGGGACGGCTATAGCGGGAGTAGCAACGAGCAGTACTTC	CASSLYRDGYSGSSNEQYF
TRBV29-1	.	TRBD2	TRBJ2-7	TGCAGCGTTGGACTAGCGGGAGGGAGAACCTACGAGCAGTACTTC	CSVGLAGGRTYEQYF
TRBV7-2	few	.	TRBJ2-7	TGTGCCAGCAGCTTGTTTGTGGGAGTGGCCTACGGGCAGTACTTC	CASSLFVGVAYGQYF
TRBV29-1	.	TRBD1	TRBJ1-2	TGCAGCGTTGGGGCAGGGGGCTCCTATGGCTACACCTTC	CSVGAGGSYGYTF
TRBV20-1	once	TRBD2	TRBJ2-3	TGCAGTGCTGGGGGGGATAGCACAGATACGCAGTATTTT	CSAGGDSTDTQYF
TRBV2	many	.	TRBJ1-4	TGTGCCAGCAGCCGTAACGAAGAGGATGAAAAACTGTTTTTT	CASSRNEEDEKLFF
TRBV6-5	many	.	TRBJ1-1	TGTGCCACCGCAGACATCATGAACACTGAAGCTTTCTTT	CATADIMNTEAFF
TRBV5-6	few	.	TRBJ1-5	TGTGCCAGCAGCTGGGGTGGGCCGGGCAGCAATCAGCCCCAGCATTTT	CASSWGGPGSNQPQHF
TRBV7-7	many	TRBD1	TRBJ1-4	TGTGCTAGCAGTTCCGGGACAGGCCCCGAAAAACTGTTTTTT	CASSSGTGPEKLFF
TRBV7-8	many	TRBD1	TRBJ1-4	TGTGCCAGCAGCTTAGGTGGGACAGGGGGCGAAAAACTGTTTTTT	CASSLGGTGGEKLFF
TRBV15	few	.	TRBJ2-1	TGTGCCACCAGCAGAGATCCTGTCGCGCGGGCGCCGGGGGACAATGAGCAGTTCTTC	CATSRDPVARAPGDNEQFF
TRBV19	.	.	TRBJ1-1	TGTGCCAGTAGTATGATGTTGAACACTGGAGCTTTCTTT	CASSMMLNTGAFF
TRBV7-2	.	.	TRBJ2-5	TGTGCCAGCAGCCAAGTTACTAGGGGAGAGACCCAGTACTTC	CASSQVTRGETQYF
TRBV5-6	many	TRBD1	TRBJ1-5	TGTGCCAGCAGTCCAGGGGGTAAGGGCAATCAGCCCCAGCATTTT	CASSPGGKGNQPQHF
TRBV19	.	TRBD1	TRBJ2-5	TGTGCCAGTCAGATGACAGGGTGGCAAGAGACCCAGTACTTC	CASQMTGWQETQYF
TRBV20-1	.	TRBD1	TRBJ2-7	TGCAGCCTGGGGGCAGGGGGCCCTCTCTACGAGCAGTACTTC	CSLGAGGPLYEQYF
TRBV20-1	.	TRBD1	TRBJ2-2	TGCAGTGCTCAGGGACAGGGAACGACCGGGGAGCTGTTTTTT	CSAQGQGTTGELFF
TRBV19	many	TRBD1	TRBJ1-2	TGTGCCAGTACCGCCGGGACAGGGGGCAATGGCTACACCTTC	CASTAGTGGNGYTF
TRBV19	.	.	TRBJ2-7	TGTGCCAGTACGCTTCGAGTAGGGGTTCACACCGGGGAGCTGTACTTC	CASTLRVGVHTGELYF
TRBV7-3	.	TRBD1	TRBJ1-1	TGTGCCAGCAGCTTAGGGACAGGGAGCGACACTGAAGCTTTCTTT	CASSLGTGSDTEAFF
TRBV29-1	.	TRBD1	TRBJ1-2	TGCAGCGTTACAGGGGGCGTCTATGGCTACACCTTC	CSVTGGVYGYTF
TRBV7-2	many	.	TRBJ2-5	TGTGCCAGCACCTCCATCAGAGAGCGGCTCCAAGAGACCCAGTACTTC	CASTSIRERLQETQYF
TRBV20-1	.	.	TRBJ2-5	TGCAGTGCTAGATCGGTATTAGCGGCCGATCAAGGGACCCAGTACTTC	CSARSVLAADQGTQYF
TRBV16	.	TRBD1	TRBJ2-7	TGTGCCAGCAGCCAATCGAGGGACAGGGGGGACTACGAGCAGTACTTC	CASSQSRDRGDYEQYF
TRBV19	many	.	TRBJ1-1	TGTGCCAGTAGTATATTAGCCGGGAACACTGAAGCTTTCTTT	CASSILAGNTEAFF
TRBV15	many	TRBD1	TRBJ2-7	TGTGCCACCAGCATATCGACAGGGGGCTACGAGCAGTACTTC	CATSISTGGYEQYF
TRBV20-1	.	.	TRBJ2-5	TGCAGTGCTCCCGCCTTTGACAGCGACAATCAGCCCCAGTACTTC	CSAPAFDSDNQPQYF
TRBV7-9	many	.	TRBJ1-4	TGTGCCAGCAGCGCCGGGGGGACGGCTAATGAAAAACTGTTTTTT	CASSAGGTANEKLFF
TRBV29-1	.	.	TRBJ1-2	TGCGGCGTGAAGGACGGCTACACCTACACCTTC	CGVKDGYTYTF
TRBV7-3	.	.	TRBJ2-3	TGTGCCAGCAGCTTAACTAAAGCGATAAACACAGATACGCAGTATTTT	CASSLTKAINTDTQYF
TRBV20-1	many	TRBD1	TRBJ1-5	TGCAGTGCTAGTTCATCCGGGACAGGAAGACAGCCCCAGCATTTT	CSASSSGTGRQPQHF
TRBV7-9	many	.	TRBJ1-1	TGTGCCAGCAGCTTAGCGTTCTTGGCCACTGAAGCTTTCTTT	CASSLAFLATEAFF
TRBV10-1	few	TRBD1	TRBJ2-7	TGCGCCAGCAGCGGGACAGGGGGCGCGGAGCAGTACTTC	CASSGTGGAEQYF
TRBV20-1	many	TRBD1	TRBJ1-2	TGCAGTGCTAGAGCCAGACAGGGGGTAAACTATGGCTACACCTTC	CSARARQGVNYGYTF
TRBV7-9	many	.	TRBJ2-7	TGTGCCAGCAGCAATAGCGGTCTCTACGAGCAGTACTTC	CASSNSGLYEQYF
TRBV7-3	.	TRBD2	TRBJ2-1	TGTGCCAGCAGCCCTCCTAGCGGCCACAATGAGCAGTTCTTC	CASSPPSGHNEQFF
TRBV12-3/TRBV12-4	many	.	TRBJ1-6	TGTGCCAGCAGTCCAGGGATTTCCTATAATTCACCCCTCCACTTT	CASSPGISYNSPLHF
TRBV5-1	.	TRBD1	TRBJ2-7	TGCGCCAGCAGAACCGGGACAGGGGGCCGATACGAGCAGTACTTC	CASRTGTGGRYEQYF
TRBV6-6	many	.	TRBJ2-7	TGTGCCAGCAGTCCGGAAACCTACGAGCAGTACTTC	CASSPETYEQYF
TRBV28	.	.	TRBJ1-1	TGTGCCAGCAGCCCGAGGCAGGCGGTATTGGCTTTCTTT	CASSPRQAVLAFF
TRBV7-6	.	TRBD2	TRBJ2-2	TGTGCCAGCAGCTTAGGGGCTAGCGGGAGCACCGGGGAGCTGTTTTTT	CASSLGASGSTGELFF
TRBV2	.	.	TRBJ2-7	TGTGCCAGCGGGGGGATACGGGCCTACGAGCAGTACTTC	CASGGIRAYEQYF
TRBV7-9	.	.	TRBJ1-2	TGTGCCAGCAGCTTCAGGGGAGGCTACACCTTC	CASSFRGGYTF